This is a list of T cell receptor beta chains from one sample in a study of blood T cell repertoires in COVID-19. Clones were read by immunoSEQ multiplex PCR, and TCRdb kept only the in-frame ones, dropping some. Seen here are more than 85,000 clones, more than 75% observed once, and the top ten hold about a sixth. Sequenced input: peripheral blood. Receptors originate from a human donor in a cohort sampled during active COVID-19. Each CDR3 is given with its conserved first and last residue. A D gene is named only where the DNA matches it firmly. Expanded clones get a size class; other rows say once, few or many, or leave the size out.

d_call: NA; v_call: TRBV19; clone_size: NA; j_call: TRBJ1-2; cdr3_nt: TGTGCCAGTAAGATACCGGGGGGCTTCAATGGCTACACCTTC; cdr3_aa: CASKIPGGFNGYTF
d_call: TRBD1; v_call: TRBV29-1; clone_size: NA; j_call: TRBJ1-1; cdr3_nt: TGCAGCGTTGACTTAGGACAGGGGGCTCAAAAAGCTTTCTTT; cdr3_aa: CSVDLGQGAQKAFF
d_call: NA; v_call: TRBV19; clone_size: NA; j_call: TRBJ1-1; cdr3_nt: TGTGCCAGTAGGGACTTCATGGAAGAAGCTTTCTTT; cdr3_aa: CASRDFMEEAFF
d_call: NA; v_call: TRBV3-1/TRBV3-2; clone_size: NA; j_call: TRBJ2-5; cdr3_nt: TGTGCCAGCAGCCAACGGGGGCAAGAGACCCAGTACTTC; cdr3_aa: CASSQRGQETQYF
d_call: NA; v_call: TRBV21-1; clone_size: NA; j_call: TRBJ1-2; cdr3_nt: TGTGCCAGCAGCGAAAGAGTGGGGGGGTATGGCTACACCTTC; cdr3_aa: CASSERVGGYGYTF
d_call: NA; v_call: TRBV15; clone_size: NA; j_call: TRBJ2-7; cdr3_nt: TGTGCCACCAGCAGAGATCGTGACACAGCTTCCTACGAGCAGTACTTC; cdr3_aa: CATSRDRDTASYEQYF
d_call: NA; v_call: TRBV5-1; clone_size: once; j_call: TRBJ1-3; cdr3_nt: TGCGCCAGCAGTCTTGACACCAACTCTGGAAACACCATATATTTT; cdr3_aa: CASSLDTNSGNTIYF
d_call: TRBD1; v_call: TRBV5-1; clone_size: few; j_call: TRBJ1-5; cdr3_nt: TGCGCCAGCAGCGCGGGACAGGGGGCTGGACAGCCCCAGCATTTT; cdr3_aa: CASSAGQGAGQPQHF
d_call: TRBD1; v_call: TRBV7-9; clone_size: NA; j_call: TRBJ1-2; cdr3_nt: TGTGCCAGCAGCCTTCTGGCAGGGGGCAGCTATGGCTACACCTTC; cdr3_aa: CASSLLAGGSYGYTF
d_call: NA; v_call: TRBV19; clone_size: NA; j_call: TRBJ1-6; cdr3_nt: TGTGCCAGTAGTACAGGGGATCGCTCACCCCTCCACTTT; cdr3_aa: CASSTGDRSPLHF
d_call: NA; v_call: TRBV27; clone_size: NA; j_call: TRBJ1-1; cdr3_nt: TGTGCCAGCAGTTTATATAGTCCAGGGGAGATGAACACTGAAGCTTTCTTT; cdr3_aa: CASSLYSPGEMNTEAFF
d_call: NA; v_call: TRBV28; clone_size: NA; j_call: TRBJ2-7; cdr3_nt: TGTGCCAGCAGCTCGAGGGGGACACCGTACTACGAGCAGTACTTC; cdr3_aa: CASSSRGTPYYEQYF
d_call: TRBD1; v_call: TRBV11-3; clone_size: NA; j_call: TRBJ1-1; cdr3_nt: TGTGCCAGCAGCCCCCCTACAATGACAGGGGCGAACACTGAAGCTTTCTTT; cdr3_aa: CASSPPTMTGANTEAFF
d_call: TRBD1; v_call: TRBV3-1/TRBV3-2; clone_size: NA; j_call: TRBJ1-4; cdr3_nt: TGTGCCAGCAGCCAATCGCAGGGGGCGCGGACGTATGAAAAACTGTTTTTT; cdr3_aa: CASSQSQGARTYEKLFF
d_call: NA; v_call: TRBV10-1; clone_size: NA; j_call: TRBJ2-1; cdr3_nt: TGCGCCAGCAGCTGGGACACTTACAATGAGCAGTTCTTC; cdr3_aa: CASSWDTYNEQFF
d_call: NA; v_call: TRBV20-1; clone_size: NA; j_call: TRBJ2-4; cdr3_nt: TGCAGTGCTAGTCAAGCCAGGGGAAACATTCAGTACTTC; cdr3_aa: CSASQARGNIQYF
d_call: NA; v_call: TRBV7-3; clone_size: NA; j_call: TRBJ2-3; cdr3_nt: TGTGCCAGCAGCATGGGTGGAGGGGATACGCAGTATTTT; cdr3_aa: CASSMGGGDTQYF
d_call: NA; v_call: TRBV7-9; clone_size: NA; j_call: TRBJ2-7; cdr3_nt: TGTGCCAGCAGCTCTGGGGGCAGGGGAGTAGGCGAGCAGTACTTC; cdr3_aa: CASSSGGRGVGEQYF
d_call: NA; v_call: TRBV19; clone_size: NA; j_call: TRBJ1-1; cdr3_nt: TGTGCCAGTAAGCAGGGCTCGAACACTGAAGCTTTCTTT; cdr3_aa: CASKQGSNTEAFF
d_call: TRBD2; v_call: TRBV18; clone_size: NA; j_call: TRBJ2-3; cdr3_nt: TGTGCCAGCTCAGGAAGGACTAGCGGCACAGATACGCAGTATTTT; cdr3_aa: CASSGRTSGTDTQYF
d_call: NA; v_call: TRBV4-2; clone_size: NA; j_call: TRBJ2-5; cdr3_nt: TGTGCCAGCAGCCAAGATTGGCCTAGCCCCGAGACCCAGTACTTC; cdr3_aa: CASSQDWPSPETQYF
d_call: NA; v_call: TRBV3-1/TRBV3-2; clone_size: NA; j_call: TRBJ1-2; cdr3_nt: TGTGCCAGCAGCCAAGGGGCACTGGGTTATGGCTACACCTTC; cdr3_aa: CASSQGALGYGYTF
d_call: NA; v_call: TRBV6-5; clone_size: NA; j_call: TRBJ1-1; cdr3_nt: TGTGCCAGCAGGCCAAGACAGGATAACACTGAAGCTTTCTTT; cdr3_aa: CASRPRQDNTEAFF
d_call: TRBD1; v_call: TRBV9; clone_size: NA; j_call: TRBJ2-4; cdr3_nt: TGTGCCAGCAGCGAGGGGGGACAGGGAGCATCTGGCATTCAGTACTTC; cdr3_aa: CASSEGGQGASGIQYF
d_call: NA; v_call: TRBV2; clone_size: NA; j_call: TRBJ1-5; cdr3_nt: TGTGCCAGCAGCCTGGGAGAGAGCAATCAGCCCCAGCATTTT; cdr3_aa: CASSLGESNQPQHF
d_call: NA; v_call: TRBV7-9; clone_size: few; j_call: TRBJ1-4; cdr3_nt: TGTGCCAGCAGCTTGACAGAAAAACTGTTTTTT; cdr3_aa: CASSLTEKLFF
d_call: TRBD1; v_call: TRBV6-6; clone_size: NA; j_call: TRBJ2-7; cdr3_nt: TGTGCCAGCAGTTACGAGGGGGCTGGCGAGCAGTACTTC; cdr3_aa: CASSYEGAGEQYF
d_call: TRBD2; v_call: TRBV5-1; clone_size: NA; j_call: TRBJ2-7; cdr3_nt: TGCGCCAGCGGCGGGGGTCACTACGAGCAGTACTTC; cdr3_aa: CASGGGHYEQYF
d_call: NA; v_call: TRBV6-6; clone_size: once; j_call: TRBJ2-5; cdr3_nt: TGTGCCAGCAGTTACTGGCAAGAAGAGACCCAGTACTTC; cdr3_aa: CASSYWQEETQYF
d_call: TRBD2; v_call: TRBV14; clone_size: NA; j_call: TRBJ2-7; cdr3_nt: TGTGCCAGCAGCACTCAATCGGGGGGGGCCTACGAGCAGTACTTC; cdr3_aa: CASSTQSGGAYEQYF
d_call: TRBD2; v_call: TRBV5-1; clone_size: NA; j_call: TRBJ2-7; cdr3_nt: TGCGCCAGCAGCTTGTTACTAGCGGGGGGGCAGGCCTACGAGCAGTACTTC; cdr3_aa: CASSLLLAGGQAYEQYF
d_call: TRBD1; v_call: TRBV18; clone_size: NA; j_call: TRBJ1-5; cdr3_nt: TGTGCCAGCTCACCGGGGACAGGGATCACCCAGCCCCAGCATTTT; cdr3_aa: CASSPGTGITQPQHF
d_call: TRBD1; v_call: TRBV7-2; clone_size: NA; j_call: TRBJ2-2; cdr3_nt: TGTGCCAGCAGAATACAGGGGGCCCTGAACACCGGGGAGCTGTTTTTT; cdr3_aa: CASRIQGALNTGELFF
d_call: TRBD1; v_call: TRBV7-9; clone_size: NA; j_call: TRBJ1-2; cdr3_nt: TGTGCCAGCAGCCCCGGGGACAGGGTGAACTATGGCTACACCTTC; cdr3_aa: CASSPGDRVNYGYTF
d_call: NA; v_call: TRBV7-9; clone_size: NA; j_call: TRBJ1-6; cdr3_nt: TGTGCCAGCAGATCCGGACGGGGGTCCTATAATTCACCCCTCCACTTT; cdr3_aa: CASRSGRGSYNSPLHF
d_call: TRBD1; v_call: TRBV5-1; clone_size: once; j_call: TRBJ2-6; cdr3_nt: TGCGCCAGCACCCGGGACAGGGACTCTGGGGCCAACGTCCTGACTTTC; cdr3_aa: CASTRDRDSGANVLTF
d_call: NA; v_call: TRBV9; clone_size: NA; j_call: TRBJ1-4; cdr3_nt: TGTGCCAGTCCCCTGCCCAGTGTCGGGGAGGGAAAACTGTTTTTT; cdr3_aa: CASPLPSVGEGKLFF
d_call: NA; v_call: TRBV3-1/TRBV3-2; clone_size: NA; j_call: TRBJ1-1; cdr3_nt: TGTGCCAGCAGCCGCCGCGACAGAGCGAACACTGAAGCTTTCTTT; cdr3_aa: CASSRRDRANTEAFF
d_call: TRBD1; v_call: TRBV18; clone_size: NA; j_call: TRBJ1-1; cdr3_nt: TGTGCCAGCTCTCAGGGGGCGCTTGGGACTGAAGCTTTCTTT; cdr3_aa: CASSQGALGTEAFF
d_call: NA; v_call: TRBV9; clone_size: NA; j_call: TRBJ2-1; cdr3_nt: TGTGCCAGCAGCACCCGTAGCGAGGTATACAATGAGCAGTTCTTC; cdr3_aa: CASSTRSEVYNEQFF
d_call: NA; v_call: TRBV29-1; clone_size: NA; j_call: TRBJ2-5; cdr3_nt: TGCAGCGTGGACCGCCGGGACTCTCAAGAGACCCAGTACTTC; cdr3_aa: CSVDRRDSQETQYF
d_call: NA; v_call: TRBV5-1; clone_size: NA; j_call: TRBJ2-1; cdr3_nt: TGCGCCAGCAGCTTTCGCGGGGATACCTACAATGAGCAGTTCTTC; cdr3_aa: CASSFRGDTYNEQFF
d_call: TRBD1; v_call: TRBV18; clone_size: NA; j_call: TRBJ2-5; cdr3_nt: TGTGCCAGCTCACGGTTCTCAGACAGGGGGGAGACCCAGTACTTC; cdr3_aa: CASSRFSDRGETQYF
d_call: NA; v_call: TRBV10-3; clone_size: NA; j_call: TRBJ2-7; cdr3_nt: TGTGCCACAACCCCGGGTTCCTACGAGCAGTACTTC; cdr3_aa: CATTPGSYEQYF
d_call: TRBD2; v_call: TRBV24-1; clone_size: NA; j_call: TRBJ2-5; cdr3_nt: TGTGCCACCAGTGCCCAACGCGGGGGACTTGAGACCCAGTACTTC; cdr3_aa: CATSAQRGGLETQYF
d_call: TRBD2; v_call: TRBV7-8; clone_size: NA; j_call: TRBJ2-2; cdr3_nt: TGTGCCAGCACCCATGTGCGGACTAGCGGGAGCACCGGGGAGCTGTTTTTT; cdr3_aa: CASTHVRTSGSTGELFF
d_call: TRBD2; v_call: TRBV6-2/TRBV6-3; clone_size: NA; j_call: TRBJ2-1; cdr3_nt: TGTGCCAGCAGTTACTCCCCTCTAGCGGGGGTCTACAATGAGCAGTTCTTC; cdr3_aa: CASSYSPLAGVYNEQFF
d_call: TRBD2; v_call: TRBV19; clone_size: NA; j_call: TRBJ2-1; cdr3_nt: TGTGCCAGTAGTATAGGCCATTGGGGGGGAGGAGAGCAGTTCTTC; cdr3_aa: CASSIGHWGGGEQFF
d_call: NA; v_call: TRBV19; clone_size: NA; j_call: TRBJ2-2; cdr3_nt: TGTGCCAGTAGCGTGTCCAGGATAACCGGGGAGCTGTTTTTT; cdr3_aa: CASSVSRITGELFF
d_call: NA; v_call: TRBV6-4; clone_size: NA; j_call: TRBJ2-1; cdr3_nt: TGTGCCAGCAGTGAGGCCGCGGGCTCAGTAGGTATTGAGCAGTTCTTC; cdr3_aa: CASSEAAGSVGIEQFF
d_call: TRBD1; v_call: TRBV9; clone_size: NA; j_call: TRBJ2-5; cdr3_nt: TGTGCCAGCAGCGTAGATTTGGGGACAGGGGGCTTTGCTGAGACCCAGTACTTC; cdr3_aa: CASSVDLGTGGFAETQYF
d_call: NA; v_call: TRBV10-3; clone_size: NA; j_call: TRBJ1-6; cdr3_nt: TGTGCCATCAGTGAGCCGGGGTTTGATTCACCCCTCCACTTT; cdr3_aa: CAISEPGFDSPLHF
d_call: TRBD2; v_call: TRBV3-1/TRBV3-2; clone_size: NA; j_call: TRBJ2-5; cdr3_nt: TGTGCCAGCAGCCAAGCGGGGGGGTTTACCCAGTACTTC; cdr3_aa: CASSQAGGFTQYF
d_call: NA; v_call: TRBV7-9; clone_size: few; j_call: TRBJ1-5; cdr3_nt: TGTGCCAGCAGCCTAACAGGTGGCGGTCAGCCCCAGCATTTT; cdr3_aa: CASSLTGGGQPQHF